The source of this T cell receptor beta chain is a study of blood T cell repertoires in COVID-19. For the study at large: PBMCs, B-cell-depleted T cells, or T cells provided the cDNA or gDNA that made up the material.

As processed by the authors: Estimation of nucleated cell counts relied on the amplification of reference gene primers. Produced via immunoSEQ multiplex PCR; TCRdb's table is partial and in-frame only. D and trimming were read from the DNA, whereas the V and J calls and clone size are those reported in that table. This sample yields hundreds of thousands of clones, of which around 90% are seen a single time; over 2.5% belongs to the top ten. V shed 4 bases and J shed 0 bases, with 7 bases lying between them. CDR1 MNHEY and CDR2 SMNVEV come from the germline V gene (reference sequence). The CDR3 runs 14 residues.

This chain uses TRBV27 with TRBJ1-5; D gene uncertain. The sequencing sample was made of peripheral blood. The clonotype originates from a man aged 55-75 years with acute or convalescent COVID-19. The CDR3 nucleotides are TGTGCCAGCAGTTCTAGATATAGCAATCAGCCCCAGCATTTT. This sequence encodes CASSSRYSNQPQHF.